This TCR beta chain was sequenced during a study of OX40 agonist ivuxolimab in advanced cancers. The table came from immunoSEQ multiplex PCR; TCRdb's copy has only in-frame clones and leaves some out. The data contain 80,000 to 100,000 clones, over 85% of them singletons. Deletions cut 4 bases from V and 2 bases from J, with 15 bases between. This CDR3 has 15 residues. CDR1 and CDR2 from the germline V gene are SGHDN and FVKESK. Drawing of blood for sampling happened at baseline, at cycle 4 day 1, and at cycle 7 day 1. Sequenced material: CD4+ or CD8+ T cells sorted from blood, taken in a trial of the OX40 agonist ivuxolimab. The receptor was isolated from an adult with an advanced solid tumor such as melanoma, head and neck, liver or kidney cancer. The chain couples TRBV14 to TRBJ2-7; the D is unclear. CDR3 in DNA: TGTGCCAGCAGCCCCCTTGGCAGCCAAACCTACGAGCAGTACTTC. Amino acid sequence: CASSPLGSQTYEQYF.